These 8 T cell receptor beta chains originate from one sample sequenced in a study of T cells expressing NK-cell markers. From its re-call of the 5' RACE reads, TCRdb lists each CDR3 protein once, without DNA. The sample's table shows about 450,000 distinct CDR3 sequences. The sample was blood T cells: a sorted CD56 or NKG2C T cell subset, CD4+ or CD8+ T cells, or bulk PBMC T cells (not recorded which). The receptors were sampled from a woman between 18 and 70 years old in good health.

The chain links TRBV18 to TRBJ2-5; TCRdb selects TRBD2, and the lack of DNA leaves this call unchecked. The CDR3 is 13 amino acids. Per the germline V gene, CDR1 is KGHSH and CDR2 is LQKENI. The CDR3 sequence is CASSPEAGETQYF.

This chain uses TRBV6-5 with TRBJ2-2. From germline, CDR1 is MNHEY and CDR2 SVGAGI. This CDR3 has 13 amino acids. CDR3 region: CASSYRSLGELFF.

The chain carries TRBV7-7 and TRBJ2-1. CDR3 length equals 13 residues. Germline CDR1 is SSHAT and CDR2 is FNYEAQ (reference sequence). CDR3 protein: CASSSVLLDEQFF.

The CDR3 here is CSAATTETPTMKQFF. This rearrangement joins TRBV20-1 to TRBJ2-1. This CDR3 contains 15 residues. The germline gives CDR1 DFQATT, CDR2 SNEGSKA (reference sequence).

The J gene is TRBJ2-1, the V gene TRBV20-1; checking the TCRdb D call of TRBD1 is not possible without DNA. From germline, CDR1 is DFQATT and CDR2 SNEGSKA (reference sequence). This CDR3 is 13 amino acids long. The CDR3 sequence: CSAPLSQSGEQFF.

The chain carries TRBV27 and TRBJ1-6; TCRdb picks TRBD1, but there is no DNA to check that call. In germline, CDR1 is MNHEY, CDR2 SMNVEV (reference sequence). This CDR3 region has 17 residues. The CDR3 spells CASSLTVGQGYNSPLHF.

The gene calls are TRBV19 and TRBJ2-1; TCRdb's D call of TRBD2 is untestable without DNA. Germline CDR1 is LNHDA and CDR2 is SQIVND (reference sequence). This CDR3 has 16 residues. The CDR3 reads CASSIKPSGIGGEQFF.

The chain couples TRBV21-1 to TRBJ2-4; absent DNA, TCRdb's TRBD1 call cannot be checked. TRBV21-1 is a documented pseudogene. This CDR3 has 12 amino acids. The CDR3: CASPRRVDIQYF.